This TCR beta chain was documented in a study of CD8+CD57+ T cells in acquired aplastic anemia. Germline-derived CDR1 and CDR2 are DFQATT and SNEGSKA (reference sequence). This CDR3 comprises 13 residues. Trimming took 2 bases from V and 0 from J, leaving 8 bases between them. In this sample, this clonotype turned up many times. The TCR beta profiling, which covered VDJ combination and CDR3 sequence, was carried out using genomic DNA as the template. TCRdb analysed the reads with MiXCR anew, one entry per CDR3 protein. The repertoire has 200,000 to 250,000 distinct CDR3 sequences, approximately 57% of them found once; the top ten carry around 28%.

The TCR originated in a human donor in good health. This chain connects TRBV20-1 to TRBJ2-7, with no clear D. Sequencing was performed on sorted CD4+, CD8+, or CD8+CD57+ T cells (not recorded which) from PBMCs. CDR3 in amino acids: CSARPRPSYEQYF. As DNA, the CDR3 is TGCAGTGCTAGACCCAGGCCCTCCTACGAGCAGTACTTC.